Presented here are 4 T cell receptor beta chains from one specimen sequenced in a study of human T cells and chemical hapten exposure. Time point denoted: patch test 1, 2 weeks after DPC sensitization. Treatment denoted: therapeutic diphenylcyclopropenone sensitization with weekly scalp DPC. TCRdb ran MiXCR on the RACE reads and lists one entry per CDR3 protein. The table has about 71,000 distinct CDR3 sequences, around 9.5% seen once. The sample was whole blood, taken in connection with sensitization to the hapten diphenylcyclopropenone (DPC). The receptor source for this set is a woman in her thirties or forties with alopecia areata. Some clones in this sample may be carry-over from other donors' samples.

Of note for this clonotype: A read error is possible here, since a much larger clone lies one base away. V usage is TRBV7-3 and J usage is TRBJ1-1; D is unclear. The V and J ends lost 7 bases and 2 bases respectively, with 14 bases between them. The CDR3 is 14 residues long. Germline V gene lookup returns CDR1 SGHTA and CDR2 FQGTGA. The CDR3 DNA follows: TGTGCCAGCAAAACGCACAGCCCTAACACTGAAGCTTTCTTT. Residues: CASKTHSPNTEAFF.

Many counts were recorded for this clonotype. This chain links TRBV20-1 with TRBJ1-1; possibly TRBD1 for D (6 bases). This CDR3 spans 14 amino acids. Per germline, CDR1 DFQATT and CDR2 SNEGSKA (reference sequence). V was shortened by 3 bases and J by 3 bases, with 14 bases between the two germline ends. CDR3 sequence (DNA): TGCAGTGCTAGGGGGGGCAGGGCTCACACTGAAGCTTTCTTT. This codes for CSARGGRAHTEAFF.

This clonotype was counted at least ten times. This chain connects TRBV6-5 to TRBJ2-3, with TRBD1 as a possible D gene (6 bases). Germline assignment: CDR1 MNHEY and CDR2 SVGAGI. The CDR3 extends over 15 amino acids. The V end was cut by 8 bases, the J end by 4 bases, with 19 bases between. For the CDR3, the DNA is TGTGCCAGCTCTCCACGGACAGTCGGAGCAGATACGCAGTATTTT. This codes for CASSPRTVGADTQYF.

This clonotype was detected ten times or more. The V call is TRBV10-2, the J call TRBJ1-1, with 10 bases lining up with TRBD1. The CDR3 consists of 17 residues. CDR1 is WSHSY and CDR2 is SAAADI in the germline V gene. V trimming: 4 bases; J trimming: 3 bases; junction bases outside the gene matches: 11. The CDR3 DNA reads as TGCGCCAGCAGTGGGGGGCGAGACAGGGGGCTGGACACTGAAGCTTTCTTT. Translated, it gives CASSGGRDRGLDTEAFF.